This TCR beta chain was sequenced during a study of tumor-infiltrating lymphocytes in primary liver carcinoma (TCRdb year 2017). Background for the entire study: Of the five patients, three men and two women aged 30 to 69 years, four had hepatocellular carcinoma and one had combined HCC and intrahepatic cholangiocarcinoma. The five patients had tumors of stage T1-T3 N0M0, with maximum diameters ranging from about 4.2 to 10 cm. Roughly 3.5 to 8 million productive TCRbeta reads were obtained per sample, and no significant difference in read depth was found between tissue types. TCRbeta repertoire sequencing, expression microarrays and whole-exome sequencing were combined in the study across five regions of each liver tumor, with adjacent normal tissue and blood also included. A total of 35 specimens from 5 patients went through TCRbeta repertoire sequencing, namely 25 tumor regions, 5 adjacent noncancerous liver tissues and 5 peripheral blood samples. To link TCRbeta repertoire diversity with the local molecular phenotype, the 25 or so tumor region samples were profiled using Agilent mRNA microarrays. Technical replicate repertoires showed high reproducibility, with mean shared-clone rates approximately 0.89 and correlation coefficients above 0.95.

On this clonotype itself: It lacks a known antigen. There are no base qualities to consult, and no much larger clone falls within one base.

Total RNA and DNA were co-extracted without cell sorting from roughly 20-30 mg of bulk tissue using the AllPrep DNA/RNA mini kit. Between late 2015 and March 2016, five patients in China with histopathologically diagnosed primary liver carcinoma had surgical resection. At the time of sampling, the patients had chronic HBV infection and had not received any treatment. Five spatially separated regions were sampled per tumor: superior, inferior, left-lateral and right-lateral poles, plus the tumor centre. Histology showed that every tumor sample contained more than 80% viable tumor cells. Fresh tumor and adjacent tissue pieces were bisected; one half was stored in RNAlater at -80°C, the other sent for histology. TCRbeta-specific cDNA was reverse-transcribed from about 520 ng total RNA using a constant-region primer and ProtoScript II reverse transcriptase. TCRbeta libraries were built with three nested multiplex PCR rounds, a slightly modified ARM-PCR procedure. The first two PCR rounds used multiplex TRBV1-TRBV30 forward primers with a Cbeta reverse primer, each for roughly 10 cycles. Sample barcodes and Illumina adapters were attached in a final 25-cycle PCR using Deep VentR polymerase. Amplicons of 200-500 bp were gel-purified with a QIAquick gel extraction kit before sequencing. An Illumina HiSeq 2500 was used to sequence the TCRbeta amplicons, generating 250-bp paired-end reads. Turning to the authors' computational methods: To recover full CDR3 sequences, reads were quality-trimmed using Trimmomatic v0.33 and paired reads were then merged using FLASH v1.2.11. V, D and J germline segments were assigned to the rearranged TCRbeta sequences by MiGEC v1.2.1b. VDJtools v1.0.0 computed clonotype statistics and Shannon-Wiener diversity indices. To reduce sampling bias, subsequent analyses other than the diversity analysis used only the 250 most abundant clonotypes in each sample. TCRdb trimmed public reads at Q25 via fastp, called clones via MiXCR and kept in-frame beta chains. Every CDR3 protein is listed once, alongside the most common genes and DNA of its rows. V and J calls and clone size were set by TCRdb, not the authors. This sample comprises 48,000 or so distinct CDR3 sequences, about 80% of them detected only once. Of the sample, around 28% falls within the top ten clones.

CDR1 and CDR2 are drawn from the germline V gene: SGHRS, YFSETQ. Reading from cysteine to phenylalanine, the CDR3 counts 15 amino acids. Solely the CDR3 DNA is kept, with 45 bases framed from the first base. Compared with germline, V lacks 4 bases and J lacks 8 bases; bases without a gene match: 7. Findings and caveats that apply to the study as a whole: The top 250 clones accounted for a significantly greater share of the repertoire in tumors than in blood (p = 0.039). Because the samples were bulk and unsorted, CD4+ and CD8+ T cell repertoires could not be compared. Only 4 to 6 patients were included in the study, and the authors note that the findings should be validated in a larger study. Pairs of tumor regions showed greater repertoire overlap (mean around 36%) than tumor-adjacent pairs (roughly 17%) or tumor-blood pairs (roughly 14%), which is consistent with antigen-driven expansion. Because only the TCR beta chain was sequenced and unpaired alpha chains were not captured, true repertoire diversity is likely underestimated. Just about 7-25% of top clones turned up in all five regions of a tumor, which suggests spatial heterogeneity among tumor-infiltrating T cells.

The receptor's source is a man in his forties with primary liver carcinoma and hepatitis B virus infection. The chain joins TRBV5-1 to TRBJ2-1, with 12 central nucleotides matching TRBD2. The sample taken for sequencing was liver tumor tissue from sampling region 3. The cell subset or site label corresponds to: tumor region T3, left-lateral pole. The nucleotide sequence reads as follows: TGCGCCAGCAGCGTGACTAGCGGGAGTGTTTATGAGCAGTTCTTC. This encodes CASSVTSGSVYEQFF.